This T cell receptor (beta chain) is drawn from a study of CD8+CD57+ T cells in acquired aplastic anemia. Study summary: Sorting CD4+ and CD8+ cells gave DNA averaging approximately 3 ug. Healthy donors yielded about 9.9 million CD4+ cell reads on average.

Points from the study as a whole: CD8+ Simpson's diversity in patients was not significantly different from that in controls.

V was pared by 2 bases and J by 2 bases, with 10 bases between. CDR1 is MNHEY, CDR2 SVGAGI, per germline. The CDR3 sequence is 14 residues long. CDR3 and TCR beta VDJ profiling relied on a genomic DNA template. MiXCR, applied by TCRdb to the reads, yields one record per CDR3 protein. The sample comprises 90,000 to 130,000 distinct CDR3 sequences, about half of which are singletons, and around 32% rests with the top ten. This clonotype was counted ten times or more. What it binds is unknown. The receptor was isolated from a human donor in good health, serving as a control. The chain carries TRBV6-5 and TRBJ2-7, with unresolved D. The sample was sorted CD4+, CD8+, or CD8+CD57+ T cells (not recorded which) from PBMCs. The CDR3 DNA reads as TGTGCCAGCAGTTACGGAGCAGATACCTACGAGCAGTACTTC. This translates into CASSYGADTYEQYF.